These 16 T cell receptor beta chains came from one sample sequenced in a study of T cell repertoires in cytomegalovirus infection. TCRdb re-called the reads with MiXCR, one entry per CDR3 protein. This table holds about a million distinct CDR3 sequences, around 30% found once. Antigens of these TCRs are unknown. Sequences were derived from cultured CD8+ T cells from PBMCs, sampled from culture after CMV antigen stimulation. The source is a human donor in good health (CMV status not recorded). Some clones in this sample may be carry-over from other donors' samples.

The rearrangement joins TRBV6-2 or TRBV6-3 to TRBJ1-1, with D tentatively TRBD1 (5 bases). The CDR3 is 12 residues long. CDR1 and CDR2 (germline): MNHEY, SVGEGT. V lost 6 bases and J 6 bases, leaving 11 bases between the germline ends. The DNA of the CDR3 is TGTGCCAGCAGCTATGACAGTTCTGAAGCTTTCTTT. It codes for CASSYDSSEAFF.

The chain's CDR3 is CATPAPDRDPDTQYF. CDR3 in DNA: TGTGCCACCCCGGCACCGGACCGGGATCCAGATACGCAGTATTTT. The chain couples TRBV6-1 to TRBJ2-3, with D possibly being TRBD2 (5 bases). Trimming cost V 10 bases and J 4 bases, with 21 bases left between them. Germline-derived CDR1 and CDR2 are MNHNS and SASEGT. The CDR3 is 15 residues long.

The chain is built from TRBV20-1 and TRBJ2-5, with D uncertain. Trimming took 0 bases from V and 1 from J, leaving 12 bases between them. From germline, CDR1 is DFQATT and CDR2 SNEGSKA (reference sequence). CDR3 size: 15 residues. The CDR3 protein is CSARDLQQTQETQYF. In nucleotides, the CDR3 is TGCAGTGCTAGAGATCTCCAGCAGACCCAAGAGACCCAGTACTTC.

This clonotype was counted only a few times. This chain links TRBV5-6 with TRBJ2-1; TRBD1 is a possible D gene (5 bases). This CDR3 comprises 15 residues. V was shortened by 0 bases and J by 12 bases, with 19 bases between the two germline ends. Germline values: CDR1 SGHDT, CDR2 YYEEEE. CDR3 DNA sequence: TGTGCCAGCAGCTTGGAGACAGATTCCTGGTCGGTGCAGTTCTTC. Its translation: CASSLETDSWSVQFF.

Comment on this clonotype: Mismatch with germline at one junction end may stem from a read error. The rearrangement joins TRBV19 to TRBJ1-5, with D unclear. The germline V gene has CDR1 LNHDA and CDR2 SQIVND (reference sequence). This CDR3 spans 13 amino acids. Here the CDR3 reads CTSTKYGGQPQHF. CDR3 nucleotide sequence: TGTACCAGTACCAAATACGGTGGCCAGCCCCAGCATTTT.

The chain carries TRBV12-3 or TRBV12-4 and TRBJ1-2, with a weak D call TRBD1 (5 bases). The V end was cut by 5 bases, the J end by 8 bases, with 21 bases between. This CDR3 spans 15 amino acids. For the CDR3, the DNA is TGTGCCAGCAGTAGTTCCAGGGCCTCTCCGGAGGGCTACACCTTC. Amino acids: CASSSSRASPEGYTF.

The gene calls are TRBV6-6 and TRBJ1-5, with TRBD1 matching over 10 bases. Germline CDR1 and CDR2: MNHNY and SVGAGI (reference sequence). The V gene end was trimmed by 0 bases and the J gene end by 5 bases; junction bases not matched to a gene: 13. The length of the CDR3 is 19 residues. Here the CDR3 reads CASSYSGGQGKVWDQPQHF. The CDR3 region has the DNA TGTGCCAGCAGTTACTCGGGGGGACAGGGGAAGGTGTGGGATCAGCCCCAGCATTTT.

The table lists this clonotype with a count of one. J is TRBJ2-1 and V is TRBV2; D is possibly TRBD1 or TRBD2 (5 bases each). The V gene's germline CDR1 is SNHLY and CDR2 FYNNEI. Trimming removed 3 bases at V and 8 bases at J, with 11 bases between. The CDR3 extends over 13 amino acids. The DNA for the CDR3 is TGTGCCAGCAGTGACCCAGGGAGCCATGAGCAGTTCTTC. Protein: CASSDPGSHEQFF.

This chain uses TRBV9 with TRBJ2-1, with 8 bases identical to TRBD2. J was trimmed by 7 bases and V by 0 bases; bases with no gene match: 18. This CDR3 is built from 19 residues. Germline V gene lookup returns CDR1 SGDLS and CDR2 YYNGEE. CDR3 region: CASSVVSTLSGGTKNEQFF. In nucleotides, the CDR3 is TGTGCCAGCAGCGTAGTCTCGACCCTGAGCGGGGGCACTAAGAATGAGCAGTTCTTC.

CDR3: CASSGHYNTEAFF. The CDR3 DNA reads TGCGCCAGCAGCGGACACTACAACACTGAAGCTTTCTTT. The chain carries TRBV4-1 and TRBJ1-1; D is perhaps TRBD1 (5 bases). The CDR3 loop spans 13 amino acids. V was shortened by 5 bases and J by 2 bases, with 9 bases between the two germline ends. The germline V gene has CDR1 MGHRA and CDR2 YSYEKL.

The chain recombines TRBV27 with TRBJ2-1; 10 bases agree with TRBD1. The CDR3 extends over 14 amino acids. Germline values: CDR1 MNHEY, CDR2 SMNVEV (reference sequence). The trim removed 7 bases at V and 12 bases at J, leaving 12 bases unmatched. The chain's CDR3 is CASTQTGGKIAQFF. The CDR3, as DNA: TGTGCCAGCACCCAGACAGGGGGCAAGATTGCGCAGTTCTTC.

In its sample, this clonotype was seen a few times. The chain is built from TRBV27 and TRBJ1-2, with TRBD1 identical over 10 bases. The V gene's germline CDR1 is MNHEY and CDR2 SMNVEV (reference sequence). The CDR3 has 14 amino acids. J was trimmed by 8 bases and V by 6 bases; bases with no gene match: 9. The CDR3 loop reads CASSPGTGEGGYTF. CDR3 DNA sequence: TGTGCCAGCAGCCCAGGGACAGGGGAAGGAGGCTACACCTTC.

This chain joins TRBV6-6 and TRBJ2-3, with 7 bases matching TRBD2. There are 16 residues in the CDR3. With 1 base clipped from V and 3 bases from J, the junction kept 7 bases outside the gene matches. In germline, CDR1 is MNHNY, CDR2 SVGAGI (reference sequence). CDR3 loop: CASSYWSAGETDTQYF. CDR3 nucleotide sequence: TGTGCCAGCAGTTACTGGAGCGCGGGGGAAACAGATACGCAGTATTTT.

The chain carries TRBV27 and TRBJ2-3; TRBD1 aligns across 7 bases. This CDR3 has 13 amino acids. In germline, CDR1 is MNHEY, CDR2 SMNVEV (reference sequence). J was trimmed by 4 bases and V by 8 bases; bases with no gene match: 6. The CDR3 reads CASGWTGPDTQYF. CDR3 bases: TGTGCCAGCGGTTGGACAGGTCCAGATACGCAGTATTTT.

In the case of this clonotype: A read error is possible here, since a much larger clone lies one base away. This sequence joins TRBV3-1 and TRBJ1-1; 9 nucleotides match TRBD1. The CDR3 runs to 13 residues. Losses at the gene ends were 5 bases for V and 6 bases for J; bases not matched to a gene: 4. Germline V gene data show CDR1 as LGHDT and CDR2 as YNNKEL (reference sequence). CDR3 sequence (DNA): TGTGCCAGCAGCACAGGGGGCGGCCCTGAAGCTTTCTTT. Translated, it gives CASSTGGGPEAFF.

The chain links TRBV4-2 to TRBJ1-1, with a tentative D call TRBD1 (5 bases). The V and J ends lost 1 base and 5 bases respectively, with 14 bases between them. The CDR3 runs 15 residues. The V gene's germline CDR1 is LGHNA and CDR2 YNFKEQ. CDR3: CASSQGVGEGTEAFF. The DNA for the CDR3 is TGTGCCAGCAGCCAAGGGGTAGGAGAGGGGACTGAAGCTTTCTTT.